This TCR beta chain was captured in a study of cytotoxic CD8 clonotypes in ibrutinib-treated CLL (dated by TCRdb to the early 2020s). Notes on the research overall: The cohort had 11 relapsed/refractory and 15 treatment-naive patients; 17 to 18 were IGHV unmutated. Samples averaged about 260,000 productive templates and just under 95,000 productive rearrangements. All remission and progressive disease samples were collected while patients were still receiving ibrutinib. Cryopreserved peripheral blood mononuclear cells were obtained prior to treatment, at the time of response, and at either disease progression or sustained remission. Partial responses were observed in about 24 patients and complete responses in 2; after a median follow-up of around 64 months, remission was maintained in 14 patients and progression was observed in about twelve. Of the 90 or so participants in the trial, about 26 had longitudinal samples available. Response samples were taken after a median of 12 months on treatment, ranging from 6 to 36 months.

The time point label on this specimen signifies: around 25 months on ibrutinib. Roughly 2 micrograms of genomic DNA were extracted from cryopreserved PBMCs for TCR beta library preparation. High-throughput TCR beta sequencing was performed on longitudinal blood samples from CLL patients receiving ibrutinib monotherapy. Patients were enrolled in a phase 2 open-label single-center ibrutinib monotherapy trial. CDR1 and CDR2 were assigned from the germline V gene as MGHDK and SYGVNS. Measured from the cysteine to the phenylalanine, the CDR3 is 17 residues long. CDR3 DNA only is kept here, 51 bases in frame from base 1. V loses 1 base at its end and J loses 4 bases; junction bases beyond the gene matches: 6. A remark on this clone: Its target antigen remains unknown. It has no much larger one-base neighbor in the sample; base qualities were not kept.

The goal of deep resolution MiSeq sequencing was a depth between 1 in 1 million and 1 in 200,000 T cells, and coverage averaged 10x per clonotype. The immunoSEQ hsTCRB Kit was used to generate the TCR beta libraries. Turning to the authors' computational methods: The data were analyzed with ImmunoSEQ Analyzer and ImmunoSEQ Data Assistant, and V, D and J gene assignments followed IMGT definitions. Clonality, which ranges from 0 to 1, was calculated by subtracting the normalized Shannon entropy of productive rearrangement frequencies from one. Only overrepresented clonotypes making up at least 0.05% of the repertoire of each patient were included in the public clonotype analysis. Approximately 14 age-matched healthy donor repertoires from immuneACCESS served as clonality controls. TCRdb's version of the immuneACCESS table is confined to in-frame rearrangements and falls short of the full clone set. An unresolved V gene accounts for under half of the shortfall where checked; the remainder is of unknown origin. The DNA gave D and trimming, while V, J and clone size come from that table. This sample is represented by over 100,000 clones; 80% to 90% of them were singletons. Over 2% of the sample is in the top ten clones.

Overall study results and their limits: Sustained-remission and progressing patients did not have matched sampling times, and lymph node repertoires were not examined. Baseline clonality exceeded that of age-matched healthy donors and correlated strongly with circulating CD8+ T-cell counts. Clonality increased at ibrutinib response, stayed stable in sustained remission, and fell back toward baseline at progression. Public clonotypes were rare and either shrank or stayed stable during treatment, and the rise in clonality at ibrutinib response reflected expansion of private clonotypes.

The chain is encoded by TRBV25-1 joined to TRBJ2-2; 10 bases in the middle match TRBD2. This specimen was PBMCs, taken after 24 months of ibrutinib treatment. The clonotype was recovered from a human donor with chronic lymphocytic leukemia. The sequenced DNA: TGTGCCAGCAGTGAATCGGCTAGCGGGAGCTTCACCGGGGAGCTGTTTTTT. Its amino acids are CASSESASGSFTGELFF.